This is a list of T cell receptor beta chains from one sample in a study of blood T cell repertoires in COVID-19. Generated by immunoSEQ multiplex PCR, the TCRdb table keeps only in-frame clones and is missing some. The table lists about 260,000 clones, more than 75% of them singletons. Sequenced: peripheral blood. The receptors shown here come from a woman in her forties who had recovered from COVID-19. Both conserved end residues are part of each CDR3.

CDR3aa,v_gene
CAGSPRSLNEKLFF,TRBV30
CAISESLSADTQYF,TRBV10-3
CAITRQGSYNEQFF,TRBV10-3
CASKKEGNTEAFF,TRBV2
CASSQVGTDITEAFF,TRBV4-3
CASSVAAGQSGELFF,TRBV9
CASSLGTAITDTQYF,TRBV5-1
CASSFPPQETQYF,TRBV5-8
CASSQVEGPGGISEQFF,TRBV3-1/TRBV3-2
CASSLARRGPDQPQHF,TRBV7-8
CASSEVAGALDNEQFF,TRBV19
CATSRRNTEAFF,TRBV15
CASSIPGWNNQPQHF,TRBV28
CASSLPWAEGEKLFF,TRBV6-2/TRBV6-3
CATSDSERDTEAFF,TRBV24-1
CASSELTGLTEAFF,TRBV25-1
CASSAQGGLSYEQYF,TRBV2
CASSPGDFSNQPQHF,TRBV18
CASSLRTSGGHAEQYF,TRBV7-8
CASSQDILREQYF,TRBV7-9
CASSVDTRDEQYF,TRBV9
CASSGQGSAYEQYF,TRBV2
CASSPRGADTQYF,TRBV18
CASSEWPNNEKLFF,TRBV25-1
CASSRTSGGQGTYEQYF,TRBV4-3
CASSVDVGGTDTQYF,TRBV9
CASCGVRQETQYF,TRBV7-9
CASSPPPKGGYTF,TRBV6-6
CASTLGAGGKAGELFF,TRBV2
CASSQGFPPKRTGELFF,TRBV4-1
CASSDAWGRGEKLFF,TRBV7-9
CASSYLRGLDRGYNEQFF,TRBV6-2/TRBV6-3
CASSLQGAKKLFF,TRBV12-3/TRBV12-4
CASSLWRDYGYTF,TRBV12-3/TRBV12-4
CASSETGVNTIYF,TRBV12-3/TRBV12-4
CASSQRSGQVTGELFF,TRBV4-1
CASSLVRSGLAGLSYEQYF,TRBV5-1
CASSYPLPGVSPLHF,TRBV6-2/TRBV6-3
CASSLPGTNSPLHF,TRBV6-6
CASSSPSWSGYGYTF,TRBV7-9
CASSLGPGDEKLFF,TRBV7-2
CASSAAGTGVMTQYF,TRBV7-8
CASSVFLGGSTEAFF,TRBV9
CASSQEDREWSPLHF,TRBV5-6
CASSLTAGGVDQPQHF,TRBV7-2
CASSYQEGQPQHF,TRBV27
CASSPRTGGYQPQHF,TRBV5-8
CASSSRGGAGTSYNEQFF,TRBV7-7
CASSLWAAYEQYF,TRBV5-1
CASSLAYAGAHEQYF,TRBV7-2